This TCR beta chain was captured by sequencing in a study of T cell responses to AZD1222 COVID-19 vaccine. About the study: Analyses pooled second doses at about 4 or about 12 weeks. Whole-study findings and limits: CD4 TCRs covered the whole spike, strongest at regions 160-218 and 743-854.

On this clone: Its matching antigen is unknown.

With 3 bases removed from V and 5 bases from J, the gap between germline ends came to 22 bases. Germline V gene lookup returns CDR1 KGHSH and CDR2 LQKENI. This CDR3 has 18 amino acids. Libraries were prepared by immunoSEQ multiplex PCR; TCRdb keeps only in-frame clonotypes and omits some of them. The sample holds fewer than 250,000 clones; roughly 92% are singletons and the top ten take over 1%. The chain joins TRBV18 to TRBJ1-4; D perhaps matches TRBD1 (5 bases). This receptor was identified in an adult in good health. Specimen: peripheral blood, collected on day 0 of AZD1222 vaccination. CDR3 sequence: CASSPRDGEALMNEKLFF. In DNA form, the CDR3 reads TGTGCCAGCTCACCTAGGGACGGTGAGGCCCTGATGAATGAAAAACTGTTTTTT.